The clone carrying this T cell receptor (beta chain) was picked up a small number of times. The target antigen is unknown. V dropped 0 bases and J dropped 6 bases, with 15 bases sitting between them. Looked up from germline, CDR1 is ENHRY and CDR2 is SYGVKD. There are 15 residues in the CDR3. TCR beta cDNA libraries had unique molecular identifiers. With roughly 0.85 to 11 million T cells as the source, some 500,000 cDNA molecules resulted. One entry per CDR3 protein results from TCRdb running MiXCR on the PCR reads. Of roughly 730,000 distinct CDR3 sequences listed, 30% are singletons. These data belong to a study of post-analysis software for immune sequencing data. The study, taken as a whole, reports: Comparison with controls showed significantly lower normalized Chao1 diversity in multiple sclerosis patients. Five or six TRBV segments, TRBV5-6, TRBV5-1 and TRBV20-1 among them, were found more frequent in patients than controls.

Sequencing used blood. V is TRBV10-3 and J is TRBJ2-7; a weak D match, TRBD2 (6 bases). The receptor was derived from a girl under 18 with multiple sclerosis. CDR3 protein: CAISESLEGRSEQYF. The DNA for the CDR3 is TGTGCCATCAGTGAGTCGTTGGAGGGCCGGAGCGAGCAGTACTTC.